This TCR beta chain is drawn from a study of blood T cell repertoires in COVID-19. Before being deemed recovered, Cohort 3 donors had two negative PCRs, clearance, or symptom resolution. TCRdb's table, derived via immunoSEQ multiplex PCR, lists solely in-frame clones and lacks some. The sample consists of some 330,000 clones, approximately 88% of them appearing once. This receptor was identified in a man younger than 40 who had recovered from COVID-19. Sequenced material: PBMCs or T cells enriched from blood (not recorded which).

CDR3 coding DNA: TGTGCCAGCAGTACCCGAAGGGGGACTACAGCTAACTATGGCTACACCTTC. This encodes CASSTRRGTTANYGYTF. This chain links TRBV28 with TRBJ1-2, with TRBD1 as a possible D gene (6 bases). Germline CDR1 reads MDHEN; CDR2 reads SYDVKM. CDR3 length: 17 residues. The V end was cut by 5 bases, the J end by 0 bases, with 19 bases between.